The clone carrying this T cell receptor beta chain was seen only once. The same CDR3 is also encoded by other DNA sequences in this sample. This entry is derived from a study of blood T cell repertoires in COVID-19. Study information: Samples came from the United States, Italy and Spain, spanning acute and convalescent COVID-19.

Trimming cost V 1 base and J 8 bases; bases outside gene matches: 4. The CDR3 loop spans 13 amino acids. Germline V lookup: CDR1 SGHAT, CDR2 FQNNGV. Generated by immunoSEQ multiplex PCR, the TCRdb table keeps only in-frame clones and is missing some. This sample has some 100,000 clones; more than 65% occur once, and the top ten carry roughly 23%. This chain uses TRBV11-2 with TRBJ1-2, with 7 bases aligning to TRBD1. The clonotype comes from an elderly man with active or convalescent COVID-19. The specimen was peripheral blood. The CDR3 is CASSLAGGTGYTF. CDR3 coding DNA: TGTGCCAGCAGCTTAGCAGGGGGGACGGGCTACACCTTC.